Following are 29 T cell receptor beta chains from one sample sequenced in a study of cytomegalovirus exposure and HLA in healthy donors. PCR used 60 Vbeta primers and 13 Jbeta primers. Measured with immunoSEQ multiplex PCR; TCRdb has only the in-frame clones, and not every one. The sample includes more than 75,000 clones, around four fifths seen only once; the top ten take 5.6%. Sequencing was done on a sample of PBMCs. These TCRs come from a woman aged 18-29 years in good health and CMV-seropositive.

This clone has a handful of counts. The J gene is TRBJ2-7, the V gene TRBV6-6; D gene unclear. Looked up from germline, CDR1 is MNHNY and CDR2 is SVGAGI (reference sequence). V was pared by 5 bases and J by 6 bases, with 8 bases between. The CDR3 is 11 amino acids. CDR3 in DNA: TGTGCCAGCAGTCTAGTCTCCGAGCAGTACTTC. It codes for CASSLVSEQYF.

The chain couples TRBV30 to TRBJ2-6; 8 positions match TRBD1. The germline V gene has CDR1 GTSNPN and CDR2 SVGIG (reference sequence). Unmatched junction bases numbered 6, after V lost 5 bases and J lost 0 bases. There are 16 residues in the CDR3. The CDR3 bases are TGTGCCTGGCAGGGACAGGCGATCTCTGGGGCCAACGTCCTGACTTTC. Protein: CAWQGQAISGANVLTF.

The V gene is TRBV5-4, the J gene TRBJ2-7; D is possibly TRBD2 (6 bases). Germline CDR1 SGHNT, CDR2 YYREEE (reference sequence). The CDR3 loop spans 17 amino acids. Trimming cost V 3 bases and J 6 bases, with 25 bases left between them. The CDR3: CASSSGAISLQFTEQYF. The DNA of the CDR3 is TGTGCCAGCAGCTCGGGAGCCATTAGCCTGCAATTTACCGAGCAGTACTTC.

The V call is TRBV5-8, the J call TRBJ1-1, with unresolved D. V lost 3 bases and J lost 1, with 10 bases in between. The CDR3 is made up of 14 amino acids. CDR1 SGHTS and CDR2 YDEGEE come from the germline V gene. The CDR3 nucleotides read TGTGCCAGCAGCTGGGAAGGGAGGAACACTGAAGCTTTCTTT. Amino acids: CASSWEGRNTEAFF.

The CDR3: CASSSRNRVPGYTF. CDR3 DNA: TGTGCCAGCAGTTCCAGAAACAGGGTACCAGGCTACACCTTC. The chain couples TRBV28 to TRBJ1-2, with D maybe TRBD1 (6 bases). The CDR3 covers 14 residues. Germline assignment: CDR1 MDHEN and CDR2 SYDVKM. Trimming pared 4 bases from V and 8 bases from J, leaving 17 bases between.

V usage is TRBV27 and J usage is TRBJ2-7, with D possibly being TRBD1 (5 bases). With 8 bases removed from V and 0 bases from J, the gap between germline ends came to 11 bases. Germline CDR1 MNHEY, CDR2 SMNVEV (reference sequence). There are 13 residues in the CDR3. CDR3 protein: CASARDSSYEQYF. DNA of the CDR3: TGTGCCAGCGCTAGAGACAGCTCCTACGAGCAGTACTTC.

V and J are TRBV13 and TRBJ1-2, with TRBD1 matching over 9 bases. The CDR3 runs 17 residues. Germline loops: CDR1 PRHDT, CDR2 FYEKMQ (reference sequence). J lost 3 bases, V lost 5 bases, and 13 bases had no gene match. CDR3 nucleotide sequence: TGTGCCAGCAGCCCTCAATGGGGGACAGGGAACGACTATGGCTACACCTTC. Translating it yields CASSPQWGTGNDYGYTF.

In this sample, this clone turned up once. The CDR3 DNA follows: TGTGCCAGCAGTCTACAGGGGGATTGGAGCATTCAGTACTTC. Translating gives CASSLQGDWSIQYF. The rearrangement links TRBV6-5 to TRBJ2-4; the match to TRBD1 covers 8 bases. The trim removed 5 bases at V and 9 bases at J, leaving 9 bases unmatched. Germline values: CDR1 MNHEY, CDR2 SVGAGI. The CDR3 has 14 amino acids.

The rearrangement links TRBV6-1 to TRBJ2-7, with 9 bases identical to TRBD1. V was pared by 3 bases and J by 3 bases, with 6 bases of the junction left unmatched. The CDR3 is made up of 15 amino acids. Germline assignment: CDR1 MNHNS and CDR2 SASEGT. The CDR3 region is CASSDTMGQGYEQYF. CDR3 DNA: TGTGCCAGCAGTGATACTATGGGACAGGGCTACGAGCAGTACTTC.

This chain links TRBV6-1 with TRBJ2-7, with no clear D. Looked up from germline, CDR1 is MNHNS and CDR2 is SASEGT. The CDR3 consists of 13 residues. Trimming left V 6 bases short and J 6 bases short, with 15 bases between. CDR3: CASSTKWVSEQYF. The CDR3 nucleotides are TGTGCCAGCAGCACTAAATGGGTGAGCGAGCAGTACTTC.

This clone showed up just a few times. CDR3 nucleotide sequence: TGTGCCAGCAGTGCAACCCCGGGGGGGCTCCATTCCTACAATGAGCAGTTCTTC. Protein sequence: CASSATPGGLHSYNEQFF. This chain links TRBV25-1 with TRBJ2-1; 8 nucleotides agree with TRBD2. Germline V gene sequence: CDR1 MGHDK, CDR2 SYGVNS. V lost 4 bases and J lost 1; bases outside the gene matches: 12. The CDR3 length is 18 residues.

Points on this clone: Distinct nucleotide sequences in the sample also encode this CDR3. The rearrangement joins TRBV18 to TRBJ1-1; possible D gene TRBD1, 5 bases. V gave up 2 bases and J gave up 2 bases, with 9 bases separating them. The CDR3 totals 14 residues. The germline V gene encodes CDR1 KGHSH and CDR2 LQKENI. The CDR3 reads CASSPTTGNTEAFF. The CDR3 nucleotides are TGTGCCAGCTCACCAACTACAGGTAACACTGAAGCTTTCTTT.

V gene TRBV27 combines with J gene TRBJ2-7; 7 bases fit TRBD1. Germline CDR1 is MNHEY and CDR2 is SMNVEV (reference sequence). After removal of 7 bases from V and 2 bases from J, the junction contained 8 bases not matched to a gene. The CDR3 spans 14 residues. Here the CDR3 reads CASNRDSNTYEQYF. The DNA of the CDR3 is TGTGCCAGCAACCGGGACAGTAACACCTACGAGCAGTACTTC.

The chain joins TRBV10-2 to TRBJ2-1, with a possible D match to TRBD1 (5 bases). Trimming took off 6 bases at V and 7 bases at J, with 19 bases between the two ends. The CDR3 spans 15 residues. The V gene's germline CDR1 is WSHSY and CDR2 SAAADI. The CDR3 sequence: CASRLVRVGVNEQFF. As DNA, the CDR3 is TGCGCCAGCAGGCTCGTCCGGGTAGGGGTGAATGAGCAGTTCTTC.

The rearrangement links TRBV4-1 to TRBJ2-7; possible D gene TRBD1, 6 bases. Germline assignment: CDR1 MGHRA and CDR2 YSYEKL. The CDR3 totals 14 residues. Trimming shortened V by 1 base and J by 6 bases, and 13 bases separated the two germline ends. The CDR3 sequence is CASSQGTGWGEQYF. CDR3 sequence (DNA): TGCGCCAGCAGCCAAGGAACAGGGTGGGGCGAGCAGTACTTC.

CDR3 protein: CTSSITGTGGEKLFF. The DNA for the CDR3 is TGCACCAGCAGTATAACAGGGACAGGGGGTGAAAAACTGTTTTTT. V is TRBV1 and J is TRBJ1-4; the D call TRBD1 from the table was never checked on the DNA. TRBV1 constitutes a pseudogene. The CDR3 loop spans 15 amino acids.

V is TRBV4-2 and J is TRBJ2-3; TRBD2 matches at 9 bases. Germline V gene lookup returns CDR1 LGHNA and CDR2 YNFKEQ. The CDR3 length is 15 residues. Losses at the gene ends were 6 bases for V and 1 base for J; bases not matched to a gene: 5. The CDR3 region is CASSYERGGTDTQYF. Written as DNA, the CDR3 is TGTGCCAGCAGTTACGAGCGGGGGGGCACAGATACGCAGTATTTT.

The CDR3 nucleotides are TGTGCCAGCAGTTTAAAACAGGGTCCTAACTATGGCTACACCTTC. It encodes CASSLKQGPNYGYTF. The chain links TRBV27 to TRBJ1-2, with D perhaps matching TRBD1 (6 bases). CDR1 MNHEY and CDR2 SMNVEV come from the germline V gene (reference sequence). The germline V and J ends were trimmed by 2 bases and 0 bases, with 10 bases remaining between them. The CDR3 contains 15 residues.

The chain joins TRBV15 to TRBJ2-2; D unclear. The V and J ends lost 6 bases and 0 bases respectively, with 20 bases between them. The CDR3 covers 18 residues. CDR1 is LNHNV and CDR2 is YYDKDF in the germline V gene (reference sequence). CDR3 DNA: TGTGCCACCAGGGGCCCCGCCCGACCCGATGCGAACACCGGGGAGCTGTTTTTT. This encodes CATRGPARPDANTGELFF.

This clone has a handful of counts. The CDR3 is CASSIGGQGAVYGYTF. CDR3 DNA sequence: TGTGCCAGTAGTATCGGCGGACAGGGGGCGGTCTATGGCTACACCTTC. This chain uses TRBV19 with TRBJ1-2, with TRBD1 matching over 11 bases. Germline lookup yields CDR1 LNHDA and CDR2 SQIVND (reference sequence). The CDR3 has 16 amino acids. V lost 3 bases to trimming and J lost 4 bases; unmatched junction nucleotides: 7.

For the CDR3, the DNA is TGTGCCAGCAGCACCCGCGAAACGAACACTGAAGCTTTCTTT. This codes for CASSTRETNTEAFF. The chain links TRBV9 to TRBJ1-1, with D unclear. V dropped 4 bases and J dropped 1 base, with 11 bases sitting between them. The CDR3 length is 14 residues. CDR1 is SGDLS, CDR2 YYNGEE, per germline. The whole variable domain, filled in from reference TRBV9 and TRBJ1-1, reads DSGVTQTPKHLITATGQRVTLRCSPRSGDLSVYWYQQSLDQGLQFLIQYYNGEERAKGNILERFSAQQFPDLHSELNLSSLELGDSALYFCASSTRETNTEAFFGQGTRLTVV.

The J gene is TRBJ2-7, the V gene TRBV9; 9 bases fit TRBD1. Germline-derived CDR1 and CDR2 are SGDLS and YYNGEE. The CDR3 runs to 14 residues. The J segment lost 4 bases and the V segment lost 4 bases, leaving 6 bases of the junction unmatched. CDR3 in DNA: TGTGCCAGCAGCCCACAGGGGGCGCGTTACGAGCAGTACTTC. It codes for CASSPQGARYEQYF.

This CDR3 is CASSADRGTEAFF. Here the CDR3 DNA reads TGTGCCAGCAGCGCTGACAGGGGGACTGAAGCTTTCTTT. The chain has TRBV6-5 and TRBJ1-1, with 9 bases fitting TRBD1. The junction had 4 bases not matched to a gene; V was cut back by 6 bases and J by 5 bases. CDR1 is MNHEY and CDR2 is SVGAGI in the germline V gene. The CDR3 extends over 13 amino acids.

The rearrangement joins TRBV28 to TRBJ2-1, with TRBD2 as a possible D gene (5 bases). With 5 bases removed from V and 6 bases from J, the gap between germline ends came to 8 bases. The germline V gene encodes CDR1 MDHEN and CDR2 SYDVKM. The CDR3 runs to 12 residues. CDR3 amino acids: CASSPGFNEQFF. CDR3 bases: TGTGCCAGCAGTCCGGGGTTCAATGAGCAGTTCTTC.

V and J are TRBV28 and TRBJ1-1; D is possibly TRBD1 (5 bases). Germline loops: CDR1 MDHEN, CDR2 SYDVKM. CDR3 length: 17 residues. Trimming removed 4 bases from V and 0 bases from J, with 18 bases in between. The CDR3, as DNA: TGTGCCAGCAGTTCCCCAAGGACATGGGGAATGAACACTGAAGCTTTCTTT. It encodes CASSSPRTWGMNTEAFF.

V and J are TRBV9 and TRBJ1-2; possibly TRBD1 for D (5 bases). Trimming pared 0 bases from V and 8 bases from J, leaving 14 bases between. Germline CDR1 and CDR2: SGDLS and YYNGEE. This CDR3 is 14 amino acids long. CDR3 protein: CASSVDFRADGYTF. CDR3 DNA sequence: TGTGCCAGCAGCGTAGATTTCAGGGCCGACGGCTACACCTTC.

The chain uses TRBV2 and TRBJ1-2; D remains ambiguous. The V end was cut by 8 bases, the J end by 4 bases, with 11 bases between. The length of the CDR3 is 12 residues. Germline assignment: CDR1 SNHLY and CDR2 FYNNEI. The DNA for the CDR3 is TGTGCCAGCCTGATAGGGAGCTATGGCTACACCTTC. This sequence encodes CASLIGSYGYTF.

J is TRBJ1-1 and V is TRBV5-1; possibly TRBD1 for D (6 bases). CDR3 length: 15 residues. V was trimmed by 0 bases and J by 4 bases, leaving 13 bases between them. In germline, CDR1 is SGHRS, CDR2 YFSETQ. The CDR3 sequence: CASSLGGGGSTEAFF. The CDR3 nucleotides are TGCGCCAGCAGCTTGGGAGGGGGTGGAAGCACTGAAGCTTTCTTT.

The chain joins TRBV5-1 to TRBJ2-5, with TRBD2 matching 9 bases. This CDR3 contains 18 residues. V was pared by 5 bases and J by 5 bases, with 19 bases of the junction left unmatched. Germline assignment: CDR1 SGHRS and CDR2 YFSETQ. The CDR3 spells CASRDKRGAGSTVETQYF. In DNA, the CDR3 is TGCGCCAGCAGGGATAAGCGGGGGGCGGGTTCGACGGTGGAGACCCAGTACTTC.